What follows are 12 T cell receptor beta chains derived from one specimen sequenced in a study of CD8 T cells in ankylosing spondylitis. Via MiXCR, TCRdb re-called the 5' RACE reads, giving one row per CDR3 protein. The repertoire consists of about 150,000 distinct CDR3 sequences, with 44% occurring once and the leading ten covering about 16%. The sample comprised synovial fluid, either unsorted or a sorted T cell fraction (not recorded which). Source of these receptors: a male donor with ankylosing spondylitis.

The chain recombines TRBV20-1 with TRBJ2-1; 8 bases map to TRBD2. CDR1 is DFQATT and CDR2 is SNEGSKA in the germline V gene (reference sequence). Losses at the gene ends were 6 bases for V and 0 bases for J; bases not matched to a gene: 7. The CDR3 sequence is 15 residues long. Written as DNA, the CDR3 is TGCAGTGCGGACATAGCGGGGAGCTCCTACAATGAGCAGTTCTTC. It encodes CSADIAGSSYNEQFF.

The rearrangement links TRBV28 to TRBJ2-7; TRBD2 is a possible D gene (6 bases). The V end lost 1 base, the J end lost 2 bases, and 9 bases lay between the germline ends. CDR1 MDHEN and CDR2 SYDVKM come from the germline V gene. CDR3 size: 14 residues. The CDR3 loop is CASSLLADPYEQYF. In DNA, the CDR3 is TGTGCCAGCAGTTTATTAGCGGACCCCTACGAGCAGTACTTC.

This clonotype was detected many times. This chain joins TRBV15 and TRBJ1-5; 9 bases are a match to TRBD1. This CDR3 has 15 residues. Germline V gene sequence: CDR1 LNHNV, CDR2 YYDKDF (reference sequence). The V gene end was trimmed by 1 base and the J gene end by 7 bases; junction bases not matched to a gene: 5. The CDR3 region is CATSRVTGGAQPQHF. In DNA form, the CDR3 reads TGTGCCACCAGCAGAGTGACAGGGGGAGCGCAGCCCCAGCATTTT.

DNA for the CDR3: TGCAGTGCCCCGCCCCCCGGGCCTTCCCCTTACGAGCAGTACTTC. Translation gives CSAPPPGPSPYEQYF. The J gene is TRBJ2-7, the V gene TRBV20-1; D gene unclear. Trimming removed 6 bases at V and 4 bases at J, with 22 bases between. Germline values: CDR1 DFQATT, CDR2 SNEGSKA (reference sequence). The CDR3 spans 15 residues.

The V call is TRBV6-5, the J call TRBJ2-1; the D gene is possibly TRBD1 (6 bases). CDR1 is MNHEY and CDR2 is SVGAGI in the germline V gene. This CDR3 spans 18 amino acids. V was cut by 4 bases and J by 0 bases, with 19 bases left in between. The CDR3 DNA follows: TGTGCCAGCAGTTCCGTGAACAGGGCCTACAGCTCCTACAATGAGCAGTTCTTC. The encoded protein is CASSSVNRAYSSYNEQFF.

The chain joins TRBV5-1 to TRBJ1-2; D is possibly TRBD1 (5 bases). Germline CDR1 SGHRS, CDR2 YFSETQ. V shed 2 bases and J shed 0 bases, with 14 bases lying between them. The CDR3 length is 16 residues. CDR3 protein: CASSLFYWGTNYGYTF. For the CDR3, the DNA is TGCGCCAGCAGCTTATTTTATTGGGGCACTAACTATGGCTACACCTTC. Full variable domain (missing parts from reference TRBV5-1 and TRBJ1-2): KAGVTQTPRYLIKTRGQQVTLSCSPISGHRSVSWYQQTPGQGLQFLFEYFSETQRNKGNFPGRFSGRQFSNSRSEMNVSTLELGDSALYLCASSLFYWGTNYGYTFGSGTRLTVV.

This chain joins TRBV5-6 and TRBJ1-3; the D gene is possibly TRBD1 (6 bases). V was pared by 4 bases and J by 0 bases, with 20 bases between. The CDR3 totals 18 residues. CDR1 is SGHDT, CDR2 YYEEEE, per germline. This CDR3 is CASSRTIDRIYSGNTIYF. The DNA of the CDR3 is TGTGCCAGCAGCCGCACGATAGACAGGATTTACTCTGGAAACACCATATATTTT.

This clonotype has only a few counts. This chain connects TRBV28 to TRBJ2-5; D may match TRBD1 or TRBD2 (6 bases each). Trimming left V 0 bases short and J 2 bases short, with 10 bases between. CDR3 length: 15 residues. CDR1 MDHEN and CDR2 SYDVKM come from the germline V gene. CDR3 DNA sequence: TGTGCCAGCAGTTTATGCACAGGGAGGCAAGAGACCCAGTACTTC. Translating it yields CASSLCTGRQETQYF.

The CDR3 region is CASSFRPFLPYEQYF. As DNA, the CDR3 is TGCGCCAGCAGCTTCCGGCCCTTTCTCCCCTACGAGCAGTACTTC. V usage is TRBV4-3 and J usage is TRBJ2-7; D remains unclear. The CDR3 has 15 amino acids. The germline CDR1 and CDR2 sequences are LGHNA and YSLEER. V shed 5 bases and J shed 2 bases, with 16 bases lying between them.

This chain links TRBV6-5 with TRBJ2-7, with D unclear. The V end was cut by 4 bases, the J end by 4 bases, with 8 bases between. Germline CDR1 reads MNHEY; CDR2 reads SVGAGI. There are 12 residues in the CDR3. This chain's CDR3 is CASSSDNYEQYF. CDR3 in DNA: TGTGCCAGCAGTTCCGACAATTACGAGCAGTACTTC.

This clonotype has more than one count but fewer than ten. The gene calls are TRBV27 and TRBJ1-1; 10 positions agree with TRBD1. Per germline, CDR1 MNHEY and CDR2 SMNVEV (reference sequence). V was pared by 4 bases and J by 7 bases, with 6 bases of the junction left unmatched. There are 14 residues in the CDR3. The CDR3 here is CASSSRDRGYEAFF. In DNA form, the CDR3 reads TGTGCCAGCAGTTCTCGGGACAGGGGTTATGAAGCTTTCTTT.

This sequence joins TRBV28 and TRBJ2-1; 7 positions match TRBD2. The CDR3 consists of 16 residues. Trimming cost V 2 bases and J 7 bases; bases outside gene matches: 11. Germline V gene lookup returns CDR1 MDHEN and CDR2 SYDVKM. The CDR3 DNA reads as TGTGCCAGCAGTTTACACGCCGAGTGGCGGGAGAATGAGCAGTTCTTC. Residues: CASSLHAEWRENEQFF.